This entry is about one T cell receptor beta chain. Its antigen remains unknown. This sample is part of a study of shared clonotypes between healthy human individuals. General observations from the study: About 5% of naive CD4 clonotypes were shared across a few donors.

Generated by immunoSEQ multiplex PCR, the TCRdb table keeps only in-frame clones and is missing some. Among over 1.4 million clones listed, around 95% were seen once. Healthy adults negative for HIV, lacking recent acute infections or vaccinations, served as donors. Each sample came from a Caucasian adult donor living in Nashville, Tennessee. In the CD4+ fraction, cells were divided into CD45RA+ naive and CD45RA-negative memory subsets. The TCR was taken from a man aged 30 to 39 in good health. Material: naive CD4+ T cells sorted from blood. Subset indicated: CD45RA+ positively selected.

CDR3 DNA: TGTGCCAGCAGTTCCCACCGGGACAGGGTCTTTGGCTACACCTTC. Its protein is CASSSHRDRVFGYTF. The chain has TRBV27 and TRBJ1-2; TRBD1 matches 9 bases. Germline V gene data show CDR1 as MNHEY and CDR2 as SMNVEV (reference sequence). V lost 4 bases and J lost 7; bases outside the gene matches: 10. CDR3 size: 15 residues.